The 11 T cell receptor beta chains given below trace back to one sample, sequenced in a study of CD8+CD57+ T cells in acquired aplastic anemia. The study profiled TCR beta VDJ and CDR3 using genomic DNA as template. TCRdb fed the reads into MiXCR, producing one record per CDR3 protein. Among 200,000 to 250,000 distinct CDR3 sequences listed, approximately 35% were seen once. The material sequenced was sorted CD4+, CD8+, or CD8+CD57+ T cells (not recorded which) from PBMCs. These receptors were collected from a human donor in good health, serving as a control.

This clonotype was recorded many times. The chain combines TRBV2 with TRBJ1-4; the match to TRBD1 covers 11 bases. The length of the CDR3 is 14 residues. With V trimmed by 5 bases and J by 6 bases, 2 bases remained unmatched. The V gene's germline CDR1 is SNHLY and CDR2 FYNNEI. DNA of the CDR3: TGTGCCAGCAGTAAGGACAGGGGGCATGAAAAACTGTTTTTT. Translation gives CASSKDRGHEKLFF. The whole variable domain, remainder taken from reference TRBV2 and TRBJ1-4, is EPEVTQTPSHQVTQMGQEVILRCVPISNHLYFYWYRQILGQKVEFLVSFYNNEISEKSEIFDDQFSVERPDGSNFTLKIRSTKLEDSAMYFCASSKDRGHEKLFFGSGTQLSVL.

The chain links TRBV4-1 to TRBJ2-1; 11 bases fit TRBD2. Germline V lookup: CDR1 MGHRA, CDR2 YSYEKL. V dropped 1 base and J dropped 7; count of bases not matched to a gene: 9. The CDR3 totals 17 residues. The CDR3 spells CASSQGVAGGLRNEQFF. In nucleotides, the CDR3 is TGCGCCAGCAGCCAAGGTGTAGCGGGGGGGCTTAGAAATGAGCAGTTCTTC.

This clonotype was recorded at least ten times. The rearrangement joins TRBV19 to TRBJ2-7, with D possibly matching TRBD1 (5 bases). The CDR3 has 13 residues. Germline V CDR1 and CDR2: LNHDA, SQIVND (reference sequence). Trimming took 2 bases from V and 3 from J, leaving 8 bases between them. CDR3 loop: CASSIKGDYEQYF. The CDR3 nucleotides are TGTGCCAGTAGTATAAAAGGGGACTACGAGCAGTACTTC. Based on the CDR3 plus reference TRBV19 and TRBJ2-7, the full variable domain is DGGITQSPKYLFRKEGQNVTLSCEQNLNHDAMYWYRQDPGQGLRLIYYSQIVNDFQKGDIAEGYSVSREKKESFPLTVTSAQKNPTAFYLCASSIKGDYEQYFGPGTRLTVT.

This clonotype was counted between two and nine times. This sequence joins TRBV2 and TRBJ2-2; D might be TRBD1 or TRBD2, each matching 6 bases. Trimming removed 4 bases from V and 4 bases from J, with 19 bases in between. This CDR3 is 17 amino acids long. Germline CDR1 and CDR2: SNHLY and FYNNEI. The DNA of the CDR3 is TGTGCCAGCAGTGGGGATCCGGGGGCCTGGAGCACCGGGGAGCTGTTTTTT. Its protein product is CASSGDPGAWSTGELFF.

This chain links TRBV19 with TRBJ2-3; TRBD2 matches 9 bases. This CDR3 region has 16 residues. V dropped 6 bases and J dropped 6; count of bases not matched to a gene: 13. Germline V gene lookup returns CDR1 LNHDA and CDR2 SQIVND (reference sequence). This CDR3 is CASSHVGGGAADTQYF. As DNA, the CDR3 is TGTGCCAGTAGCCACGTCGGCGGGGGGGCGGCGGATACGCAGTATTTT.

A few counts support this clonotype. This sequence joins TRBV11-2 and TRBJ2-7; TRBD2 matches at 8 bases. The CDR3 is made up of 18 amino acids. V lost 2 bases, J lost 3 bases, and 15 bases stayed unmatched. The germline gives CDR1 SGHAT, CDR2 FQNNGV. The CDR3 nucleotides are TGTGCCAGCAGCTTACCCCCTTTTTTCGAGCGGGGGTTCTACGAGCAGTACTTC. Amino acids: CASSLPPFFERGFYEQYF.

As to this clonotype: The junction differs from germline at one of its ends, possibly a read error. This chain joins TRBV7-9 and TRBJ1-2; weak D call: TRBD1 (5 bases). Germline-derived CDR1 and CDR2 are SEHNR and FQNEAQ (reference sequence). The CDR3 length is 10 residues. The CDR3 nucleotides read TGTGCCTGCAGGGTTGATGGCTACACCTTC. It is translated as CACRVDGYTF.

The sample holds many counts of this clonotype. Here the CDR3 DNA reads TGTGCCAGCAGCCAAGCTGTGGGAGCCAACAATGAGCAGTTCTTC. This translates into CASSQAVGANNEQFF. The chain employs TRBV4-2 and TRBJ2-1; a weak D match, TRBD2 (5 bases). The CDR3 loop spans 15 amino acids. CDR1 and CDR2 (germline): LGHNA, YNFKEQ. V dropped 1 base and J dropped 5 bases, with 12 bases sitting between them.

Note on this clonotype: Given a much more abundant clone one base away, this may be a read error. The V gene is TRBV3-1, the J gene TRBJ1-2; tentative D call: TRBD1 (6 bases). V lost 1 base and J lost 10, with 16 bases in between. The CDR3 extends over 14 amino acids. The germline V gene has CDR1 LGHDT and CDR2 YNNKEL (reference sequence). The chain's CDR3 is CASSQVYRETTYTF. The CDR3 region has the DNA TGTGCCAGCAGCCAAGTTTACAGGGAAACGACCTACACCTTC.

This chain joins TRBV15 and TRBJ2-7; D remains unclear. V gave up 3 bases and J gave up 0 bases, with 6 bases separating them. This CDR3 region has 13 residues. Germline CDR1 and CDR2: LNHNV and YYDKDF (reference sequence). The CDR3 region is CATSRLGSYEQYF. As DNA, the CDR3 is TGTGCCACCAGCAGGTTAGGCTCCTACGAGCAGTACTTC.

The table lists this clonotype with a count of one. The chain uses TRBV20-1 and TRBJ1-2; D possibly corresponds to TRBD1 (6 bases). Trimming shortened V by 2 bases and J by 3 bases, and 13 bases separated the two germline ends. The CDR3 extends over 14 amino acids. Germline V CDR1 and CDR2: DFQATT, SNEGSKA (reference sequence). CDR3 nucleotide sequence: TGCAGTGCTAGAAGAACGACAGGTTACTATGGCTACACCTTC. Protein: CSARRTTGYYGYTF.